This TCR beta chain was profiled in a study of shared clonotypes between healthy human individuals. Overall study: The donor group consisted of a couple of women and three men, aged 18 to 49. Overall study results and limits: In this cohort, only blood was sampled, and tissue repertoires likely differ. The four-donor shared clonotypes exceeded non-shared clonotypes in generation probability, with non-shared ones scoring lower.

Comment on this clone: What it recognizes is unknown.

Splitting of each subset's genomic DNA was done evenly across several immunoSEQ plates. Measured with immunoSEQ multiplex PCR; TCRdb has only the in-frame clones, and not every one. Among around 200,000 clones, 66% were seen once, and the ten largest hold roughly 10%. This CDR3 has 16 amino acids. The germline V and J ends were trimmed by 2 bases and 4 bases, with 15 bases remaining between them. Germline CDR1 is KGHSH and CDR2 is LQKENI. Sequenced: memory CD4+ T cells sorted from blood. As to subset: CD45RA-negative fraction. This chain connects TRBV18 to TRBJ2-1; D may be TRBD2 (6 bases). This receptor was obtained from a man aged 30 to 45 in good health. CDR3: CASSPSRASEYNEQFF. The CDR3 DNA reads TGTGCCAGCTCACCATCGCGGGCTAGCGAATACAATGAGCAGTTCTTC.